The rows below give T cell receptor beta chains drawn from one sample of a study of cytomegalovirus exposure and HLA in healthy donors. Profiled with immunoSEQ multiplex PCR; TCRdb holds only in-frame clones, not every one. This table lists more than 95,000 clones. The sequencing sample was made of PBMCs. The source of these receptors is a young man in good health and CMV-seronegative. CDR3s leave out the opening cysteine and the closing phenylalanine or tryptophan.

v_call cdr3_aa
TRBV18 ASSPRGQFYEQY
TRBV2 ASRPSGRARETQY
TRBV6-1 ASSEAGTGEYEQY
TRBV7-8 ASSLQNQPQH
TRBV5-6 ASSSVEDVQGDTIY
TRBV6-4 ASSPTLRGARQPQH
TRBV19 ASSRDSGTEAF
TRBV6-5 ASSYRTLVNTGELF
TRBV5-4 ASSSGQGSGYNEQF
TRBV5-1 ASSPRTANYGYT
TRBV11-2 ASSHPPRGTGINTEAF
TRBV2 ASSASGSYTEAF
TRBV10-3 AIRDRDLMNTEAF
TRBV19 ASSAISGTGAYEQY
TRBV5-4 ASSLGGGQPQH
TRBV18 ASSGQSSYNSPLH
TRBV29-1 SVVRGNTEAF
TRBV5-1 ASSRQDPGNTIY
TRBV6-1 ASSVARSSYEQY
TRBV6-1 ASYLDSGTPGEQY
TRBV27 ASSLLGQTYEQY
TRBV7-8 ASSSRQDTNYGYT
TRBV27 ASSFIRTRQLLNEQY
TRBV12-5 ASGPPTERTQY
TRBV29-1 SVGGTSDWRTDTQY
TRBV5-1 ASGQGPYEQY
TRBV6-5 ASSYGQGSYNEQF
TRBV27 ASSLLSGGYNEQF
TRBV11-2 ASSPQDSKTEAF
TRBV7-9 ASSLETGTGGVGYT
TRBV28 ASSSHSRGETQY